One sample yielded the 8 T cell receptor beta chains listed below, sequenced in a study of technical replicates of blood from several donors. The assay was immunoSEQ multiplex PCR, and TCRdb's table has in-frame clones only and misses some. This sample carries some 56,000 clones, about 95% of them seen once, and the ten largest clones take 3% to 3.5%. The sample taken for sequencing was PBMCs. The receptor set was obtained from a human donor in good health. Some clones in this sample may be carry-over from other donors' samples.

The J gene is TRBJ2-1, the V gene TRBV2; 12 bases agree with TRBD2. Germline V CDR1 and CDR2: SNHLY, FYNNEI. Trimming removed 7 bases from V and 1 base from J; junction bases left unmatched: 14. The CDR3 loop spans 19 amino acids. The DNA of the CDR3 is TGTGCCAGCATATCGGCCGGGCTAGCGGGAGGGCATTCCTACAATGAGCAGTTCTTC. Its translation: CASISAGLAGGHSYNEQFF.

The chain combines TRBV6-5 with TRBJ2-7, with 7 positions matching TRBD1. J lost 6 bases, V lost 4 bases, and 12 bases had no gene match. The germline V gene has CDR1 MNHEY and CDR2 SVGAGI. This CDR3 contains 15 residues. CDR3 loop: CASSFGTANRREQYF. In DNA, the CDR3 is TGTGCCAGCAGTTTCGGGACAGCGAATCGGCGCGAGCAGTACTTC.

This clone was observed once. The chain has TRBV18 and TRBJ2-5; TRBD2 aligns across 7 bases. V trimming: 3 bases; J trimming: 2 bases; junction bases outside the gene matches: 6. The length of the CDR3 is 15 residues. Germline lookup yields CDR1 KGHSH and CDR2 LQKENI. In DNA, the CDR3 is TGTGCCAGCTCACCCGGGGCTAGCGGACAAGAGACCCAGTACTTC. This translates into CASSPGASGQETQYF. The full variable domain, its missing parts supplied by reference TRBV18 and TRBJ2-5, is NAGVMQNPRHLVRRRGQEARLRCSPMKGHSHVYWYRQLPEEGLKFMVYLQKENIIDESGMPKERFSAEFPKEGPSILRIQQVVRGDSAAYFCASSPGASGQETQYFGPGTRLLVL.

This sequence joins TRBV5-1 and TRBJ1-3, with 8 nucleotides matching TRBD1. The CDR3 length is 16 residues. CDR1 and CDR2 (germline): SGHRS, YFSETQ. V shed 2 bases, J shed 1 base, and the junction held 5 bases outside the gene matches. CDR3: CASSLKGQESGNTIYF. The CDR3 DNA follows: TGCGCCAGCAGCTTAAAGGGACAGGAGTCTGGAAACACCATATATTTT. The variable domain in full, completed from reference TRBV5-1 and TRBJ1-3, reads KAGVTQTPRYLIKTRGQQVTLSCSPISGHRSVSWYQQTPGQGLQFLFEYFSETQRNKGNFPGRFSGRQFSNSRSEMNVSTLELGDSALYLCASSLKGQESGNTIYFGEGSWLTVV.

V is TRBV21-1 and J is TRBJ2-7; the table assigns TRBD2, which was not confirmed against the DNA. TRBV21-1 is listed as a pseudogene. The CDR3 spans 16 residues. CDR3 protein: CASSAGTGTSEYEQYF. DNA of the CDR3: TGTGCCAGCAGCGCGGGGACCGGGACTAGCGAGTACGAGCAGTACTTC.

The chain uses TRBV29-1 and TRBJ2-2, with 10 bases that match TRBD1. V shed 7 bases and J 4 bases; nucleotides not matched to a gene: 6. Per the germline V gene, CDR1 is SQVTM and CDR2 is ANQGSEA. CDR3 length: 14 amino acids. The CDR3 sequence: CSARQGAATGELFF. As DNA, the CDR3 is TGCAGCGCTAGACAGGGGGCGGCCACCGGGGAGCTGTTTTTT.

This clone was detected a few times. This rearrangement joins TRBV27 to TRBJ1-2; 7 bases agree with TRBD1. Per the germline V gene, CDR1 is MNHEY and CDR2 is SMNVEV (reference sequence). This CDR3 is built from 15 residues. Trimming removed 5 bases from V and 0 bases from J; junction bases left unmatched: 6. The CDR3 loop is CASSPRDRPNYGYTF. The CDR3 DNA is TGTGCCAGCAGTCCCCGGGACAGACCTAACTATGGCTACACCTTC.

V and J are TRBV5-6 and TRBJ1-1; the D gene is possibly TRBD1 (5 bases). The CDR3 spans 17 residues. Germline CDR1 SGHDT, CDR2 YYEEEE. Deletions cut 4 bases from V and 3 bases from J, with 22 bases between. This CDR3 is CASSTEFGAGSDTEAFF. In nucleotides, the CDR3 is TGTGCCAGCAGCACAGAATTTGGCGCAGGGTCAGACACTGAAGCTTTCTTT.